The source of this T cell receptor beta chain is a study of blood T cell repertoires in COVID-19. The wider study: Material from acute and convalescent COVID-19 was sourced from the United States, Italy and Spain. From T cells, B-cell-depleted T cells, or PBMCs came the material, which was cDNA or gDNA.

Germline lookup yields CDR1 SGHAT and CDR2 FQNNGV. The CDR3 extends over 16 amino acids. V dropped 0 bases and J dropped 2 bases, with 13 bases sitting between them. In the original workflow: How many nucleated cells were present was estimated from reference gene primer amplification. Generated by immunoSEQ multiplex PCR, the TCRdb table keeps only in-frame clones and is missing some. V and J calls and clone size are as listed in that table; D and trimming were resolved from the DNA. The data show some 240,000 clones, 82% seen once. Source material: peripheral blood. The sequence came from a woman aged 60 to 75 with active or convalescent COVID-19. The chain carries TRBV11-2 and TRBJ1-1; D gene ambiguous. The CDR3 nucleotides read TGTGCCAGCAGCTTAGATCCGTCTGGCATCAACACTGAAGCTTTCTTT. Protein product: CASSLDPSGINTEAFF.